This is a list of T cell receptor beta chains from one sample in a study of response to subunit inactivated influenza vaccine. TCRdb independently ran MiXCR on the RT-PCR reads; one entry per CDR3 protein. The table records around 490,000 distinct CDR3 sequences, 6% to 9% of them present only once. The source material was PBMCs from blood, sampled roughly 24 months after vaccination. These receptors were collected from a man aged 45-69 years who received an inactivated influenza vaccine. The CDR3 runs from the conserved cysteine through the conserved F or W. The order of the fields is clone size, J gene, V gene, D gene, CDR3 DNA, CDR3 protein. A D gene is named only where the DNA matches it firmly. Clone size is shown for a subset of rows, as once, few, many or a class of expanded clone.

clone_size: many; j_call: TRBJ1-2; v_call: TRBV12-3/TRBV12-4; d_call: -; cdr3_nt: TGTGCCAGCAGTGGGACCGCAACTAACTATGGCTACACCTTC; cdr3_aa: CASSGTATNYGYTF
clone_size: -; j_call: TRBJ2-7; v_call: TRBV20-1; d_call: -; cdr3_nt: TGCAGTGCCAGGGCAGGTGGGGGGCCTATCTACGAGCAGTACTTC; cdr3_aa: CSARAGGGPIYEQYF
clone_size: few; j_call: TRBJ2-7; v_call: TRBV20-1; d_call: -; cdr3_nt: TGCAGTGCTAGAGTTTGGGGAAGCTACGAGCAGTACTTC; cdr3_aa: CSARVWGSYEQYF
clone_size: many; j_call: TRBJ1-1; v_call: TRBV2; d_call: -; cdr3_nt: TGTGCCAGCAGTGAGGAGGGGAACACTGAAGCTTTCTTT; cdr3_aa: CASSEEGNTEAFF
clone_size: many; j_call: TRBJ1-5; v_call: TRBV7-9; d_call: TRBD1; cdr3_nt: TGTGCCAGCAGCCCCGAGGGACAGGTCGGTCAGCCCCAGCATTTT; cdr3_aa: CASSPEGQVGQPQHF
clone_size: few; j_call: TRBJ1-5; v_call: TRBV7-8; d_call: -; cdr3_nt: TGTGCCAGCAGCTGGCGTCCTGGGAGCAATCAGCCCCAGCATTTT; cdr3_aa: CASSWRPGSNQPQHF
clone_size: few; j_call: TRBJ1-1; v_call: TRBV5-8; d_call: -; cdr3_nt: TGTGCCAGCAGCATTGGGGGGGGGTTGAACACTGAAGCTTTCTTT; cdr3_aa: CASSIGGGLNTEAFF
clone_size: -; j_call: TRBJ2-3; v_call: TRBV20-1; d_call: TRBD2; cdr3_nt: TGCAGTGCTAGAGATCAGGCGGGAGCCGGCACAGATACGCAGTATTTT; cdr3_aa: CSARDQAGAGTDTQYF
clone_size: -; j_call: TRBJ2-1; v_call: TRBV5-1; d_call: -; cdr3_nt: TGCGCCAGCAGCTTGAGGGGAATAGCCTACAATGAGCAGTTCTTC; cdr3_aa: CASSLRGIAYNEQFF
clone_size: -; j_call: TRBJ2-7; v_call: TRBV20-1; d_call: -; cdr3_nt: TGCAGTGCTATCGGGAGTGCGCCCTACGAGCAGTACTTC; cdr3_aa: CSAIGSAPYEQYF
clone_size: many; j_call: TRBJ2-1; v_call: TRBV24-1; d_call: -; cdr3_nt: TGTGCCACCAGTGACATCCGGGACAAGAACAATGAGCAGTTCTTC; cdr3_aa: CATSDIRDKNNEQFF
clone_size: -; j_call: TRBJ2-3; v_call: TRBV5-1; d_call: -; cdr3_nt: TGCGCCAGCAGCTTGGACGGAATTAGCACAGATACGCAGTATTTT; cdr3_aa: CASSLDGISTDTQYF
clone_size: few; j_call: TRBJ2-1; v_call: TRBV24-1; d_call: TRBD1; cdr3_nt: TGTGCCACCAGTGATTGGGGAACAGGGGGCATCACACAGCAGTTCTTC; cdr3_aa: CATSDWGTGGITQQFF
clone_size: -; j_call: TRBJ1-3; v_call: TRBV7-8; d_call: -; cdr3_nt: TGTGCCAGCAGCCGAGTCCCCGGCTCTGGAAACACCATATATTTT; cdr3_aa: CASSRVPGSGNTIYF
clone_size: many; j_call: TRBJ2-5; v_call: TRBV20-1; d_call: -; cdr3_nt: TGCAGTGCTAGAGGGTTTAATGCACTTGGCTGGGAAGAGACCCAGTACTTC; cdr3_aa: CSARGFNALGWEETQYF